This paragraph reports one TCR beta chain. Its antigen is unidentified. The data stem from a study of cytomegalovirus exposure and HLA in healthy donors. At sampling all donors were nominally healthy, likely with unrecorded immune exposures. General observations from the study: Most TCR sequences were seen very rarely across donors, but some public TCRs occurred in many.

Primers: 60 Vbeta forward and 13 Jbeta reverse. Here immunoSEQ multiplex PCR was the method, and the copy in TCRdb shows in-frame clones only, minus some. The repertoire consists of roughly 160,000 clones, with 84% occurring once and the leading ten covering 0.38%. This TCR derives from a boy younger than 10 in good health and CMV-seronegative. The material sequenced was PBMCs.

In DNA, the CDR3 is TGTGCCAGCAGTGAACGGGCGGGGCGGAACACCGGGGAGCTGTTTTTT. As protein: CASSERAGRNTGELFF. The V and J genes are TRBV2 and TRBJ2-2; D perhaps matches TRBD2 (6 bases). Trimming removed 2 bases from V and 1 base from J, with 11 bases in between. This CDR3 spans 16 amino acids. The V gene's germline CDR1 is SNHLY and CDR2 FYNNEI.